This record covers a single TCR beta chain. Study processing details: Amplified reference gene primers provided the basis for estimating nucleated cell counts. TCRdb's copy holds only in-frame clones and misses some; the assay was immunoSEQ multiplex PCR. V, J and clone size are those of that table, while D and trimming were read from the DNA. The sample includes more than 200,000 clones, about 88% of them seen just once. The sample is drawn from a study of blood T cell repertoires in COVID-19. The germline V and J ends were trimmed by 6 bases and 5 bases, with 13 bases remaining between them. Germline lookup yields CDR1 MNHEY and CDR2 SVGAGI. The CDR3 is 13 amino acids.

The sequence came from a woman in her fifties or sixties who had recovered from COVID-19. The gene calls are TRBV6-5 and TRBJ1-1; weak D call: TRBD1 (6 bases). Material for sequencing was PBMCs or T cells enriched from blood (not recorded which). In DNA, the CDR3 is TGTGCCAGCAGGAGGGGGGGGGTTACTGAAGCTTTCTTT. It translates to CASRRGGVTEAFF.